Given below is one T cell receptor (beta chain) in context. The antigen remains undetermined. This entry is derived from a study of T cell responses to AZD1222 COVID-19 vaccine. On the study more broadly: Second doses that came at about 4 or about 12 weeks were put together.

Germline CDR1 and CDR2: MDHEN and SYDVKM. The CDR3 is made up of 15 amino acids. V trimming: 3 bases; J trimming: 2 bases; junction bases outside the gene matches: 7. Points from the study as a whole: Clonal diversity was possibly underestimated; the donors were predominantly white British and more often female. Spike-specific TCR breadth and depth rose after two AZD1222 doses. Of spike-specific TCRs, nearly half reportedly target regions left unmutated in variants.

Produced via immunoSEQ multiplex PCR; TCRdb's table is partial and in-frame only. Here the sample spans 82,000 or so clones, approximately 90% being singletons. This chain uses TRBV28 with TRBJ2-7; 7 bases are shared with TRBD2. The receptor comes from an adult in good health. This material consisted of peripheral blood, taken on day 0 of AZD1222 vaccination. The CDR3, as DNA: TGTGCCAGCAGTTTCTCGGGGGGAACCCCCTACGAGCAGTACTTC. Its protein is CASSFSGGTPYEQYF.